The 14 T cell receptor beta chains presented below share a single source sample, sequenced in a study of beta chain features in type 1 diabetes. Expressed TCRB transcripts were sequenced after all isolated RNA was converted to cDNA. Assay used: immunoSEQ multiplex PCR; TCRdb lists only in-frame clones, some missing. The sample includes some 45,000 clones, roughly half of them seen just once. The sample was Tregs from blood. The receptors originated from a woman between 18 and 30 years old in good health.

The chain joins TRBV6-5 to TRBJ1-3; 7 bases are shared with TRBD1. CDR1 and CDR2 (germline): MNHEY, SVGAGI. The CDR3 is 15 amino acids. After removal of 7 bases from V and 0 bases from J, the junction contained 6 bases not matched to a gene. The CDR3 protein is CASNPGDSSGNTIYF. DNA of the CDR3: TGTGCCAGCAACCCAGGGGACAGCTCTGGAAACACCATATATTTT.

V and J are TRBV7-3 and TRBJ2-2; D not certain. Germline CDR1 is SGHTA and CDR2 is FQGTGA. V lost 4 bases and J 2 bases, leaving 14 bases between the germline ends. The CDR3 sequence is 16 residues long. The CDR3 coding sequence is TGTGCCAGCAGCTCCGTCCGGGTCGCAAACACCGGGGAGCTGTTTTTT. Its translation: CASSSVRVANTGELFF.

As to this clone: Other DNA sequences in the same sample also yield this CDR3. The chain couples TRBV28 to TRBJ1-1, with TRBD1 as a possible D gene (5 bases). Germline V gives CDR1 MDHEN, CDR2 SYDVKM. V was clipped by 5 bases and J by 7 bases, with 11 bases between them. This CDR3 has 12 residues. CDR3 in DNA: TGTGCCAGCAGTGCTAGGGGCTTTGAAGCTTTCTTT. Translation: CASSARGFEAFF.

The chain joins TRBV4-3 to TRBJ1-1; the D is unclear. The length of the CDR3 is 13 residues. The V gene's germline CDR1 is LGHNA and CDR2 YSLEER. Trimming took 3 bases from V and 11 from J, leaving 16 bases between them. The CDR3 nucleotides are TGCGCCAGCAGCCAGCCCGGGGTCTCGGGGGCTTTCTTT. Translated, it gives CASSQPGVSGAFF.

The chain joins TRBV2 to TRBJ2-7; possible D gene TRBD2, 5 bases. CDR1 is SNHLY, CDR2 FYNNEI, per germline. The CDR3 extends over 15 amino acids. Trimming removed 3 bases at V and 3 bases at J, with 15 bases between. Here the CDR3 reads CASSERALSHYEQYF. CDR3 DNA: TGTGCCAGCAGTGAGAGGGCCCTCTCCCACTACGAGCAGTACTTC.

This clone was seen ten or more times. V and J are TRBV7-2 and TRBJ2-3; no clear D gene. Germline lookup yields CDR1 SGHTA and CDR2 FQGNSA. There are 14 residues in the CDR3. Trimming removed 5 bases at V and 9 bases at J, with 18 bases between. This CDR3 is CASSAYLGTVTQYF. The CDR3 coding sequence is TGTGCCAGCAGCGCCTACCTAGGAACGGTGACGCAGTATTTT.

The chain couples TRBV7-2 to TRBJ1-1; D may be TRBD1 (5 bases). The V gene's germline CDR1 is SGHTA and CDR2 FQGNSA. The CDR3 is made up of 16 amino acids. The ends were cut back, 3 bases at V and 2 bases at J, with 16 bases in the middle. In DNA, the CDR3 is TGTGCCAGCAGCTTCTCGATCCAGGGTGGAAACACTGAAGCTTTCTTT. Protein product: CASSFSIQGGNTEAFF. The variable domain in full, completed from reference TRBV7-2 and TRBJ1-1, reads GAGVSQSPSNKVTEKGKDVELRCDPISGHTALYWYRQSLGQGLEFLIYFQGNSAPDKSGLPSDRFSAERTGGSVSTLTIQRTQQEDSAVYLCASSFSIQGGNTEAFFGQGTRLTVV.

About this clone itself: One junction end disagrees with the germline gene, perhaps due to a read error. The chain employs TRBV7-7 and TRBJ2-1; 13 bases match TRBD2. CDR1 is SSHAT, CDR2 FNYEAQ, per germline (reference sequence). This CDR3 comprises 14 residues. The CDR3 region has the DNA TGTGCTAGCAGTGATGGACTAGCGGGAGAAGAGCAGTTCTTC. It translates to CASSDGLAGEEQFF. The variable domain in full, with the rest retrieved from reference TRBV7-7 and TRBJ2-1, is GAGVSQSPRYKVTKRGQDVTLRCDPISSHATLYWYQQALGQGPEFLTYFNYEAQPDKSGLPSDRFSAERPEGSISTLTIQRTEQRDSAMYRCASSDGLAGEEQFFGPGTRLTVL.

V usage is TRBV30 and J usage is TRBJ2-1; TRBD2 aligns across 8 bases. This CDR3 has 15 amino acids. Germline V gene sequence: CDR1 GTSNPN, CDR2 SVGIG (reference sequence). Trimming cost V 5 bases and J 2 bases; bases outside gene matches: 8. The CDR3 loop reads CAWDTGLDPYNEQFF. The DNA of the CDR3 is TGTGCCTGGGATACGGGACTAGACCCCTACAATGAGCAGTTCTTC. Filled out from reference TRBV30 and TRBJ2-1, the complete variable domain reads SQTIHQWPATLVQPVGSPLSLECTVEGTSNPNLYWYRQAAGRGLQLLFYSVGIGQISSEVPQNLSASRPQDRQFILSSKKLLLSDSGFYLCAWDTGLDPYNEQFFGPGTRLTVL.

This clone appeared once. The rearrangement joins TRBV11-3 to TRBJ2-7; 7 bases are a match to TRBD2. With 5 bases clipped from V and 5 bases from J, the junction kept 18 bases outside the gene matches. Germline-derived CDR1 and CDR2 are SGHNT and YENEEA. CDR3 length equals 17 residues. CDR3 protein: CASSQPGLAGAYHEQYF. In DNA, the CDR3 is TGTGCCAGCAGCCAACCTGGGCTCGCGGGAGCTTATCACGAGCAGTACTTC.

This clone was observed once. J is TRBJ1-5 and V is TRBV9; D is possibly TRBD1 (5 bases). Looked up from germline, CDR1 is SGDLS and CDR2 is YYNGEE. Trimming took 0 bases from V and 7 from J, leaving 11 bases between them. The CDR3 runs to 14 residues. The CDR3 DNA reads as TGTGCCAGCAGCGTAGGGCAGGGTGAACAGCCCCAGCATTTT. Translation gives CASSVGQGEQPQHF.

This chain links TRBV5-1 with TRBJ2-3; the match to TRBD2 covers 7 bases. V shed 1 base and J 2 bases; nucleotides not matched to a gene: 4. From germline, CDR1 is SGHRS and CDR2 YFSETQ. CDR3 length: 15 residues. In DNA form, the CDR3 reads TGCGCCAGCAGCTTGCGGGGGGACTCCACAGATACGCAGTATTTT. It yields the protein CASSLRGDSTDTQYF.

This clone was observed a few times. J is TRBJ2-1 and V is TRBV10-3; TRBD1 matches at 8 bases. The ends lost 6 bases at V and 9 bases at J; junction bases unmatched: 10. Per the germline V gene, CDR1 is ENHRY and CDR2 is SYGVKD. The CDR3 spans 14 residues. The CDR3 region is CAIRAGTGGTEQFF. CDR3 coding DNA: TGTGCCATCAGGGCCGGGACAGGTGGCACTGAGCAGTTCTTC.

This clone turned up a few times. This sequence joins TRBV19 and TRBJ1-1, with 10 nucleotides matching TRBD1. Germline trimming cut 5 bases from V and 5 bases from J; bases unmatched to any gene: 8. The CDR3 sequence is 15 residues long. CDR1 is LNHDA, CDR2 SQIVND, per germline (reference sequence). In nucleotides, the CDR3 is TGTGCCAGTAGTCGTCGGACAGGGGGAGAGACTGAAGCTTTCTTT. Residues: CASSRRTGGETEAFF. Supplemented by reference TRBV19 and TRBJ1-1, the full variable domain reads DGGITQSPKYLFRKEGQNVTLSCEQNLNHDAMYWYRQDPGQGLRLIYYSQIVNDFQKGDIAEGYSVSREKKESFPLTVTSAQKNPTAFYLCASSRRTGGETEAFFGQGTRLTVV.